A single sample is the source of the 7 T cell receptor beta chains below, sequenced in a study of cytomegalovirus exposure and HLA in healthy donors. The study ran its PCR with 60 Vbeta and 13 Jbeta primers. Using immunoSEQ multiplex PCR, the repertoire was profiled, and TCRdb retains in-frame clones only, with some absent. The table records 200,000 or so clones, roughly 77% of them present only once. Sequencing was done on a sample of PBMCs. The receptor source for this set is a male donor in good health and CMV-seropositive.

The V and J genes are TRBV2 and TRBJ1-6; D remains ambiguous. Germline V lookup: CDR1 SNHLY, CDR2 FYNNEI. The length of the CDR3 is 15 residues. V shed 1 base and J shed 0 bases, with 4 bases lying between them. CDR3 in DNA: TGTGCCAGCAGTGAAGACAACTCCTATAATTCACCCCTCCACTTT. Encoded protein: CASSEDNSYNSPLHF.

V is TRBV19 and J is TRBJ2-5; tentative D call: TRBD1 (6 bases). Trimming took off 5 bases at V and 3 bases at J, with 16 bases between the two ends. Germline V gene sequence: CDR1 LNHDA, CDR2 SQIVND (reference sequence). CDR3 size: 15 residues. The CDR3 loop reads CASSVSPGVKETQYF. The CDR3, as DNA: TGTGCCAGTAGTGTGTCGCCAGGGGTAAAAGAGACCCAGTACTTC. Variable domain in full (rest from reference TRBV19 and TRBJ2-5): DGGITQSPKYLFRKEGQNVTLSCEQNLNHDAMYWYRQDPGQGLRLIYYSQIVNDFQKGDIAEGYSVSREKKESFPLTVTSAQKNPTAFYLCASSVSPGVKETQYFGPGTRLLVL.

V usage is TRBV6-6 and J usage is TRBJ2-7, with D possibly TRBD2 on 6 matching bases. This CDR3 comprises 13 residues. Trimming took 10 bases from V and 0 from J, leaving 13 bases between them. Germline CDR1 and CDR2: MNHNY and SVGAGI (reference sequence). CDR3 sequence reads: CATLGLASYEQYF. The CDR3 DNA follows: TGTGCCACCCTGGGACTGGCCTCCTACGAGCAGTACTTC.

V gene TRBV7-3 combines with J gene TRBJ2-7; D is possibly TRBD2 (5 bases). CDR3 length: 13 amino acids. The germline CDR1 and CDR2 sequences are SGHTA and FQGTGA. V lost 2 bases, J lost 3 bases, and 8 bases lay in between. CDR3 DNA sequence: TGTGCCAGCAGCTTATCTCGGGACTACGAGCAGTACTTC. Translated: CASSLSRDYEQYF.

The chain has TRBV4-2 and TRBJ2-1, with 8 positions matching TRBD1. Germline lookup yields CDR1 LGHNA and CDR2 YNFKEQ. Trimming at V came to 0 bases and at J to 2 bases, leaving 6 bases not matched to a gene. The CDR3 consists of 17 residues. CDR3: CASSQESSGGAYNEQFF. CDR3 nucleotides: TGTGCCAGCAGCCAAGAATCGTCAGGGGGCGCCTACAATGAGCAGTTCTTC.

V and J are TRBV6-4 and TRBJ2-3; possible D gene TRBD2, 7 bases. Trimming shortened V by 0 bases and J by 8 bases, and 18 bases separated the two germline ends. Germline CDR1 MRHNA, CDR2 SNTAGT. This CDR3 has 16 residues. The CDR3 protein is CASSDSGGPAPGTQYF. DNA of the CDR3: TGTGCCAGCAGTGACTCGGGGGGGCCGGCGCCAGGTACGCAGTATTTT.

This sequence joins TRBV19 and TRBJ1-5; D possibly corresponds to TRBD1 (6 bases). The V gene's germline CDR1 is LNHDA and CDR2 SQIVND (reference sequence). This CDR3 has 16 residues. Trimming shortened V by 4 bases and J by 6 bases, and 19 bases separated the two germline ends. CDR3 nucleotides: TGTGCCAGTAGTACTCCCGACAGGTGGGGTGGTCAGCCCCAGCATTTT. The encoded protein is CASSTPDRWGGQPQHF. The whole variable domain, filled in from reference TRBV19 and TRBJ1-5, reads DGGITQSPKYLFRKEGQNVTLSCEQNLNHDAMYWYRQDPGQGLRLIYYSQIVNDFQKGDIAEGYSVSREKKESFPLTVTSAQKNPTAFYLCASSTPDRWGGQPQHFGDGTRLSIL.